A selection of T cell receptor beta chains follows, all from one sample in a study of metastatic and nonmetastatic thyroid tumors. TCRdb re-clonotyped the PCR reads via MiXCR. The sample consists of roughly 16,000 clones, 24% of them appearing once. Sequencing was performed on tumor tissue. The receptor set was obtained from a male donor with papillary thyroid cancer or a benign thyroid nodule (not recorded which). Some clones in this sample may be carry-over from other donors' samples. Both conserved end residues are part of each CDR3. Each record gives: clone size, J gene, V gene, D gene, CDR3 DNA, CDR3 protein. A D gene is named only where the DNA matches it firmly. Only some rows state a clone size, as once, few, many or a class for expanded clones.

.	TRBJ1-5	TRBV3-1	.	TGTGCCAGCAGCCAGGGGCACAGTGGTCGACAGCCCCAGCATTTT	CASSQGHSGRQPQHF
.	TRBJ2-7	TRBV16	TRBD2	TGTGCCAGCAGCCAAGACTCTAGCGGGAGCTCGAGAAGAAGCGAGCAGTACTTC	CASSQDSSGSSRRSEQYF
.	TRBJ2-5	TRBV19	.	TGTGCCAGTAGTACCGGGGACTTTGAAGAGACCCAGTACTTC	CASSTGDFEETQYF
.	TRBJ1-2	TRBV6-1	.	TGTGCCAGCAGTCAAGGTGGAAAATATGGCTACACCTTC	CASSQGGKYGYTF
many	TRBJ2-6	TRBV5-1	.	TGCGCCAGCAGCTTGGAAGGGGTCTCTGGGGCCAACGTCCTGACTTTC	CASSLEGVSGANVLTF
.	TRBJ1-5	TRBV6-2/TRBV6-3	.	TGTGCCAGCAGTCCACTCCATCTGGTTACAGGTCCAGCTTGGTGGCCCCAGCATTTT	CASSPLHLVTGPAWWPQHF
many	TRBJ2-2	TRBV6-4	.	TGTGCCAGCAGTGGGACGAACACCGGGGAGCTGTTTTTT	CASSGTNTGELFF
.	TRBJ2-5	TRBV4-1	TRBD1	TGCGCCAGCAGAAGATATCCGGGACAGAAAGATGGGGCCCAGTACTTC	CASRRYPGQKDGAQYF
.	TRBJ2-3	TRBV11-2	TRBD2	TGTGCCAACAGCGCCGGGGGGGCCGCAGATACACAGTATTTT	CANSAGGAADTQYF
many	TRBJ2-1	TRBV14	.	TGTGCCAGCAGCCCAACCGGGTTCTCCTACAATGAGCAGTTCTTC	CASSPTGFSYNEQFF
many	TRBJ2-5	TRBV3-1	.	TGTGCCAGCAGCCAAGAACTACTCCAAGAGACCCAGTACTTC	CASSQELLQETQYF
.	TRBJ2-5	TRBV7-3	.	TGTGCCAGCAGCGCCGGGGTGGGAAAAGGGGAGACCCAGTACTTC	CASSAGVGKGETQYF
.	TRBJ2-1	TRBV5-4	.	TGTGCCAGCAGCTTGATTCAGGGAAACGAGCAGTTCTTC	CASSLIQGNEQFF
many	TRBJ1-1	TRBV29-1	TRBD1	TGCAGCGCCCGTCCCGGGACAGGAAACACTGAAGCTTTCTTT	CSARPGTGNTEAFF
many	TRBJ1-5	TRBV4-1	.	TGCGCCAGCAGCAGCGTGGCCCTTGGGGATCAGCCCCAGCATTTT	CASSSVALGDQPQHF
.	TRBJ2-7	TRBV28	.	TGTGCCAGCAGTCCGTCAGGAATACGAGGCGAGCAGTACTTC	CASSPSGIRGEQYF
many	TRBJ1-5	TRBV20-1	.	TGCAGTGCTATGGGTGGGGGCAATCAGCCCCAGCATTTT	CSAMGGGNQPQHF
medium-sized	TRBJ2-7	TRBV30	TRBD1	TGTGCCTGGAGTGTAAGTGGGACAGCCTACGAGCAGTACTTC	CAWSVSGTAYEQYF
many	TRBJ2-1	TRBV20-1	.	TGCAGTGCTAGACCGTGGCGGGCCTACAATGAGCAGTTCTTC	CSARPWRAYNEQFF
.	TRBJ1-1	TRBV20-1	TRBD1	TGCAGTGCTAGAAATGGACAGGGGAGGACTGAAGCTTTCTTT	CSARNGQGRTEAFF
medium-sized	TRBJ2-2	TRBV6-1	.	TGTGCCAGCAGTGAATCGGGCGAGGCTGGCACCGGGGAGCTGTTTTTT	CASSESGEAGTGELFF
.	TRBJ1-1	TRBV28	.	TGTGCCAGCAGGGACAGAAACCCCCTGCCGAACACTGGAGCTTTCTTT	CASRDRNPLPNTGAFF
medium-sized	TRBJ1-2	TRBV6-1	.	TGTGCCAGCAGGCCGACAGTGGGAAGTGGCTACACCTTC	CASRPTVGSGYTF
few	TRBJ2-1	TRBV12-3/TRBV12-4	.	TGTGCCAGCAGTACGGACGCTCTGCGTGAGCAGTTCTTC	CASSTDALREQFF
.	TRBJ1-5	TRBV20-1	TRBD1	TGCAGTGCTACAGGACAGGGAAATCAGCCCCAGCATTTT	CSATGQGNQPQHF
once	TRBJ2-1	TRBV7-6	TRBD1	TGTGCCAGCAGCTTAGAGGGAGGACAGGGAAGGGATGAGCAGTTCTTC	CASSLEGGQGRDEQFF
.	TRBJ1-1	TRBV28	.	TGTGCCAGCAGGGGGGTCGGGAACACTGAAGCTTTCTTT	CASRGVGNTEAFF
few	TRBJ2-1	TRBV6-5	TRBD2	TGTGCCAGCAGCCTACGGGGACTAGCGGGGATCAATGAGCAGTTCTTC	CASSLRGLAGINEQFF
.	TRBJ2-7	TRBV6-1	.	TGTGCCAGCATAAATCAGGGGGGACTGGGGGAGCAGTACTTT	CASINQGGLGEQYF
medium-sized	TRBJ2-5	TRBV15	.	TGTGCCACCAGCAGAGTCGACAACGGGCAAGAGACCCAGTACTTC	CATSRVDNGQETQYF
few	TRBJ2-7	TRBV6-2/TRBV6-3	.	TGTGCCAGCAGCCAAGATGCAGGGTCTAGTGAGCAGTACTTC	CASSQDAGSSEQYF
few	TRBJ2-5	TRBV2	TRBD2	TGTGCCAGCTATACCTGGACTAGCCAAGAGACCCAGTACTTC	CASYTWTSQETQYF
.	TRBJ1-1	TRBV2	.	TGTGCCAGCAGTGAAGCGCCAGGGGCGGCCACTGAAGCTTTCTTT	CASSEAPGAATEAFF
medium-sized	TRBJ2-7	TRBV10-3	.	TGTGCCATCAGTGAACACAGTCCCTCCTACGAGCAGTACTTC	CAISEHSPSYEQYF
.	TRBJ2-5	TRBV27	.	TGTGCCAGCAGTACACGGCCTCAAGAGACCCAGTACTTC	CASSTRPQETQYF
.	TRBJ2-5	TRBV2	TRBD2	TGTGCCAGCAGTGGTCTAGCGGGGTGTCCTCGGGAGACCCAGTACTTC	CASSGLAGCPRETQYF
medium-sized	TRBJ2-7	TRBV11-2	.	TGTGCCAGCAGCCCCCTTCCCAGCTCCTACGAGCAGTACTTC	CASSPLPSSYEQYF
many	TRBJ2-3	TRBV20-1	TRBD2	TGCAGTGCTAGACTAGCGGGGGGGCGAGATACGCAGTATTTT	CSARLAGGRDTQYF
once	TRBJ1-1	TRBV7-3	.	TGTGCCAGCAGTGAAAACTGGAGGGATGAAGCTTTCTTT	CASSENWRDEAFF
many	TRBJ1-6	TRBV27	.	TGTGCCAGCAGATTATCCGGCCCTGGGCCCAGCTCCTATAATTCACCCCTCCACTTT	CASRLSGPGPSSYNSPLHF
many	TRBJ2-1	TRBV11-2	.	TGTGCCAGCAGCTTAGATCTGCGGAATGAGCAGTTCTTC	CASSLDLRNEQFF
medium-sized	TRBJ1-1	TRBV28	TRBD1	TGTGCCAGCAGTTACCGGGGACAGGGGGGCGCTGAAGCTTTCTTT	CASSYRGQGGAEAFF
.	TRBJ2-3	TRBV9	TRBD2	TGTGCCAGCAGCGTGCTAGCGGGCGGGGAGGATACGCAGTATTTT	CASSVLAGGEDTQYF
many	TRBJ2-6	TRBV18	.	TGTGCCAGCTCACCATGGGACTCAAGCTCTGGGGCCAACGTCCTGACTTTC	CASSPWDSSSGANVLTF
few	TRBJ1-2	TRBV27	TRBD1	TGTGCCAGCAGTGTGACAGGGGGGAATGGCTACACCTTC	CASSVTGGNGYTF
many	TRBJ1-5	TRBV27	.	TGTGCCAGCAGTTTAACAGAAAGTCAGCCCCAGCATTTT	CASSLTESQPQHF
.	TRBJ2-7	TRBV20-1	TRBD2	TGCAGTGCCTTTAGCGGGCCTTCCTACGAGCAGTACTTC	CSAFSGPSYEQYF
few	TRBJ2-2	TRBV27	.	TGCGCCAGCAGTCCCTACGGGAAAGGGGTCACCGGGGAGCTGTTTTTT	CASSPYGKGVTGELFF